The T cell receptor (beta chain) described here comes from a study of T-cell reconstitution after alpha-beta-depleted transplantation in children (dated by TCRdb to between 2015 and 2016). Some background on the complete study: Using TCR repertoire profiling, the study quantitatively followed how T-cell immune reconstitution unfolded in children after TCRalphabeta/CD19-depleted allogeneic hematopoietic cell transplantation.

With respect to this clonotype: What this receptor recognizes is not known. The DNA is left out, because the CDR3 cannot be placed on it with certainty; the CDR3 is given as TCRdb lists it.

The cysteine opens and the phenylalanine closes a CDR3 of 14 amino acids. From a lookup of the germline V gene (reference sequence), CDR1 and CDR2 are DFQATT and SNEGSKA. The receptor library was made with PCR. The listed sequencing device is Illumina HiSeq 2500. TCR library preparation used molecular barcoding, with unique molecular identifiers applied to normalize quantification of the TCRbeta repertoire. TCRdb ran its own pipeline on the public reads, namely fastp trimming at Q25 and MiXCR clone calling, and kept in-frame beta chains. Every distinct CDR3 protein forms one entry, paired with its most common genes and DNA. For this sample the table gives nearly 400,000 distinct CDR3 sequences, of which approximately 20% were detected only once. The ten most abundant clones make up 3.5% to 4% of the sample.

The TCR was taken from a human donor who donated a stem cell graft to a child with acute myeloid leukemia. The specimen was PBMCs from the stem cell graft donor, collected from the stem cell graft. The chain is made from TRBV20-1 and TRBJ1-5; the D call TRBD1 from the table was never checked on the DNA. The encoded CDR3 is CSASGQGVNQPQHF.